This T cell receptor beta chain was profiled in a study of identical twins. TCRdb independently ran MiXCR on the 5' RACE reads; one entry per CDR3 protein. The sample holds 1.5 million to 2 million distinct CDR3 sequences, less than 40% seen once. V dropped 5 bases and J dropped 0; count of bases not matched to a gene: 9. Germline CDR1 reads PRHDT; CDR2 reads FYEKMQ (reference sequence). CDR3 length: 18 amino acids. The chain recombines TRBV13 with TRBJ2-3, with 12 bases identical to TRBD2. The receptor was derived from a newborn girl in good health. Sequencing was performed on cord blood. The CDR3: CASSQTSGGPLSTDTQYF. CDR3 coding DNA: TGTGCCAGCAGCCAGACTAGCGGGGGACCTTTGAGCACAGATACGCAGTATTTT. The full variable domain, completed using reference TRBV13 and TRBJ2-3, is AAGVIQSPRHLIKEKRETATLKCYPIPRHDTVYWYQQGPGQDPQFLISFYEKMQSDKGSIPDRFSAQQFSDYHSELNMSSLELGDSALYFCASSQTSGGPLSTDTQYFGPGTRLTVL.